This T cell receptor beta chain came from a study of a mutant IDH1 vaccine in newly diagnosed glioma. Study details: The initiation of vaccination occurred 4-6 weeks after radiotherapy alone, or with temozolomide cycles. Treated patients had a mean age of around 40 years and a sex split that was around 60% male and roughly 38% female.

Time point in this sample: week 11, during vaccination. The study gave 300 ug of mutant IDH1 20-mer peptide per vaccine dose, with topical imiquimod. This clone was seen more than once but under ten times. The antigen remains unidentified. Using immunoSEQ multiplex PCR, the repertoire was profiled, and TCRdb retains in-frame clones only, with some absent. The repertoire consists of around 57,000 clones, with around 89% occurring once and the leading ten covering approximately 2%. Study-wide points: Alterations occurring in top peripheral T cell clonotypes seemed unrelated to pseudoprogression.

The input for sequencing was PBMCs, taken from a glioma patient whose treatment included an IDH1 peptide vaccine. This receptor was identified in a man in his forties or fifties with glioma.

The chain's CDR3 is CASSYGVSYNEQFF. The DNA of the CDR3 is TGTGCCAGCAGTTATGGGGTCTCCTACAATGAGCAGTTCTTC. The gene calls are TRBV6-5 and TRBJ2-1; D is ambiguous. Germline V CDR1 and CDR2: MNHEY, SVGAGI. The CDR3 sequence is 14 residues long. The V end was cut by 3 bases, the J end by 0 bases, with 6 bases between.